Listed here are 7 T cell receptor beta chains from one sample, sequenced in a study of CD8+ T cells in alopecia areata. Reverse transcription of extracted RNA yielded cDNA, which provided the sequencing template. Data came from immunoSEQ multiplex PCR; TCRdb stores just in-frame clones and leaves some out. The repertoire holds 210,000 or so clones, approximately 65% seen once, with 1.2% in the top ten. The treatment here: oral pan-JAK inhibitor, 5-10 mg twice daily. This sample comprised CD4+ T cells sorted from blood, obtained at approximately week 42, from a patient treated with tofacitinib. The receptors come from a human donor with alopecia areata.

The CDR3 bases are TGTGCCAGCAGCATCACAGGAGGCTACGAGCAGTACTTC. It translates to CASSITGGYEQYF. V and J are TRBV7-3 and TRBJ2-7; D may match TRBD1 or TRBD2 (5 bases each). Germline CDR1 and CDR2: SGHTA and FQGTGA. This CDR3 comprises 13 residues. V dropped 5 bases and J dropped 3 bases, with 11 bases sitting between them. The whole variable domain, remainder taken from reference TRBV7-3 and TRBJ2-7, is GAGVSQTPSNKVTEKGKYVELRCDPISGHTALYWYRQSLGQGPEFLIYFQGTGAADDSGLPNDRFFAVRPEGSVSTLKIQRTERGDSAVYLCASSITGGYEQYFGPGTRLTVT.

This chain uses TRBV10-3 with TRBJ2-3, with TRBD1 matching over 8 bases. This CDR3 contains 13 residues. Germline V gene sequence: CDR1 ENHRY, CDR2 SYGVKD. V lost 5 bases and J lost 3; bases outside the gene matches: 1. The CDR3 region is CAISWTGTDTQYF. CDR3 DNA: TGTGCCATCAGTTGGACAGGGACAGATACGCAGTATTTT.

The table lists this clone with a few counts. The gene calls are TRBV2 and TRBJ2-3; D remains ambiguous. Trimming cost V 8 bases and J 8 bases, with 17 bases left between them. Germline V gene data show CDR1 as SNHLY and CDR2 as FYNNEI. This CDR3 comprises 13 residues. The CDR3 protein is CASPAGNSLTQYF. The CDR3 coding sequence is TGTGCCAGCCCTGCCGGCAATAGCCTTACGCAGTATTTT. The full variable domain, completed using reference TRBV2 and TRBJ2-3, is EPEVTQTPSHQVTQMGQEVILRCVPISNHLYFYWYRQILGQKVEFLVSFYNNEISEKSEIFDDQFSVERPDGSNFTLKIRSTKLEDSAMYFCASPAGNSLTQYFGPGTRLTVL.

The chain joins TRBV27 to TRBJ2-5, with D tentatively TRBD1 (5 bases). Germline V gene sequence: CDR1 MNHEY, CDR2 SMNVEV (reference sequence). The CDR3 sequence is 15 residues long. V lost 7 bases and J lost 3, with 18 bases in between. As DNA, the CDR3 is TGTGCCAGCAATGGAGTGGCCAGGGCGGAAGAGACCCAGTACTTC. It yields the protein CASNGVARAEETQYF.

This chain joins TRBV30 and TRBJ2-3, with D uncertain. With 0 bases removed from V and 2 bases from J, the gap between germline ends came to 6 bases. Germline V gene data show CDR1 as GTSNPN and CDR2 as SVGIG (reference sequence). The CDR3 has 13 residues. The CDR3 spells CAWSVSHTDTQYF. For the CDR3, the DNA is TGTGCCTGGAGTGTAAGTCACACAGATACGCAGTATTTT.

The chain carries TRBV6-6 and TRBJ2-2; 7 nucleotides line up with TRBD1. CDR1 and CDR2 (germline): MNHNY, SVGAGI (reference sequence). The CDR3 sequence is 16 residues long. V lost 5 bases to trimming and J lost 0 bases; unmatched junction nucleotides: 6. CDR3 in DNA: TGTGCCAGCAGTCTGGGACAGTTTACGAACACCGGGGAGCTGTTTTTT. Its protein product is CASSLGQFTNTGELFF.

This clone has only a few counts. V usage is TRBV7-8 and J usage is TRBJ2-2; TRBD2 might be the D (6 bases). Trimming removed 5 bases from V and 6 bases from J, with 10 bases in between. This CDR3 is built from 13 residues. Per germline, CDR1 SGHVS and CDR2 FQNEAQ. Written as DNA, the CDR3 is TGTGCCAGCAGCCGCCCGGGGGCCGGGGAGCTGTTTTTT. This gives the protein CASSRPGAGELFF.